The rows below give T cell receptor beta chains drawn from one sample of a study of cytomegalovirus exposure and HLA in healthy donors. Sequenced by immunoSEQ multiplex PCR; TCRdb stores in-frame clones only, minus some. The repertoire holds around 200,000 clones, with 84% as singletons. The sequencing input was PBMCs. These receptor sequences come from a woman under 30 in good health and CMV-seropositive. CDR3s include the opening cysteine and the closing phenylalanine or tryptophan. Each record gives: J gene, V gene, D gene, clone size, CDR3 protein, CDR3 DNA. D genes are given only for firm matches. Size is omitted from some rows. Given values are once, few, many or a class for expanded clones.

j_gene: TRBJ1-1
v_gene: TRBV5-1
d_gene: TRBD1
abundance: .
CDR3aa: CASSAMGTGVLNTEAFF
CDR3nt: TGCGCCAGCAGCGCCATGGGGACAGGGGTTTTGAACACTGAAGCTTTCTTT

j_gene: TRBJ1-1
v_gene: TRBV7-9
d_gene: TRBD1
abundance: .
CDR3aa: CASSLAQGQEKEAFF
CDR3nt: TGTGCCAGCAGCTTAGCGCAGGGACAGGAAAAAGAAGCTTTCTTT

j_gene: TRBJ1-4
v_gene: TRBV7-9
d_gene: .
abundance: .
CDR3aa: CASSPPGWNEKLFF
CDR3nt: TGTGCCAGCAGCCCCCCGGGGTGGAATGAAAAACTGTTTTTT

j_gene: TRBJ1-1
v_gene: TRBV7-6
d_gene: .
abundance: .
CDR3aa: CASSWLGGALAEAFF
CDR3nt: TGTGCCAGCAGCTGGCTGGGGGGGGCCCTCGCTGAAGCTTTCTTT

j_gene: TRBJ2-5
v_gene: TRBV5-4
d_gene: .
abundance: .
CDR3aa: CASSFPNRGQETQYF
CDR3nt: TGTGCCAGCAGCTTCCCCAATAGGGGACAAGAGACCCAGTACTTC

j_gene: TRBJ1-5
v_gene: TRBV6-5
d_gene: TRBD1
abundance: few
CDR3aa: CASSWTGSQPQHF
CDR3nt: TGTGCCAGCAGTTGGACAGGGAGTCAGCCCCAGCATTTT

j_gene: TRBJ1-6
v_gene: TRBV19
d_gene: .
abundance: .
CDR3aa: CASRGGSGVGMNSPLHF
CDR3nt: TGTGCCAGTAGAGGGGGATCTGGTGTGGGGATGAATTCACCCCTCCACTTT

j_gene: TRBJ2-5
v_gene: TRBV5-1
d_gene: .
abundance: .
CDR3aa: CASSPSGTWETQYF
CDR3nt: TGCGCCAGCAGCCCGTCCGGGACTTGGGAGACCCAGTACTTC

j_gene: TRBJ1-3
v_gene: TRBV29-1
d_gene: TRBD1
abundance: .
CDR3aa: CSVTPDRGSGNTIYF
CDR3nt: TGCAGCGTTACACCCGACAGGGGATCTGGAAACACCATATATTTT

j_gene: TRBJ2-1
v_gene: TRBV28
d_gene: .
abundance: .
CDR3aa: CASSFRGRYNEQFF
CDR3nt: TGTGCCAGCAGTTTTCGGGGGAGATACAATGAGCAGTTCTTC

j_gene: TRBJ2-1
v_gene: TRBV11-2
d_gene: .
abundance: .
CDR3aa: CASSLNRDFYNEQFF
CDR3nt: TGTGCCAGCAGCTTAAACCGGGACTTCTACAATGAGCAGTTCTTC

j_gene: TRBJ1-2
v_gene: TRBV28
d_gene: .
abundance: few
CDR3aa: CASRRELTNYGYTF
CDR3nt: TGTGCCAGCAGACGGGAGCTTACAAACTATGGCTACACCTTC

j_gene: TRBJ1-3
v_gene: TRBV15
d_gene: .
abundance: .
CDR3aa: CATSRDIGTIYF
CDR3nt: TGTGCCACCAGCAGGGACATCGGCACCATATATTTT

j_gene: TRBJ1-3
v_gene: TRBV5-6
d_gene: TRBD1
abundance: .
CDR3aa: CASSRTTGGMYF
CDR3nt: TGTGCCAGCAGTCGAACTACAGGGGGAATGTATTTT

j_gene: TRBJ1-2
v_gene: TRBV2
d_gene: .
abundance: .
CDR3aa: CASWGQGQGGYTF
CDR3nt: TGTGCCAGCTGGGGGCAGGGGCAGGGAGGCTACACCTTC

j_gene: TRBJ2-1
v_gene: TRBV6-5
d_gene: .
abundance: .
CDR3aa: CASSSLKPGTYNEQFF
CDR3nt: TGTGCCAGCAGTTCACTGAAACCAGGGACCTACAATGAGCAGTTCTTC

j_gene: TRBJ2-2
v_gene: TRBV7-6
d_gene: TRBD2
abundance: once
CDR3aa: CASGGGVPGELFF
CDR3nt: TGTGCCAGCGGTGGGGGGGTCCCCGGGGAGCTGTTTTTT

j_gene: TRBJ1-1
v_gene: TRBV18
d_gene: .
abundance: once
CDR3aa: CASSLTPRKGGTEAFF
CDR3nt: TGTGCCAGCTCACTTACTCCAAGGAAAGGGGGCACTGAAGCTTTCTTT

j_gene: TRBJ2-2
v_gene: TRBV7-2
d_gene: TRBD1
abundance: once
CDR3aa: CASTQTRDRVLTGELFF
CDR3nt: TGTGCCAGCACCCAAACCCGGGACAGGGTGCTCACCGGGGAGCTGTTTTTT

j_gene: TRBJ2-1
v_gene: TRBV19
d_gene: .
abundance: .
CDR3aa: CASGVYNEQFF
CDR3nt: TGTGCCTCGGGGGTTTACAATGAGCAGTTCTTC

j_gene: TRBJ1-1
v_gene: TRBV6-5
d_gene: .
abundance: once
CDR3aa: CASSPGQNTEAFF
CDR3nt: TGTGCCAGCAGTCCGGGACAGAACACTGAAGCTTTCTTT

j_gene: TRBJ1-6
v_gene: TRBV28
d_gene: TRBD1
abundance: .
CDR3aa: CASTSSTQGAYGSSPLHF
CDR3nt: TGTGCCAGCACCTCCTCGACCCAGGGGGCGTATGGGAGTTCACCCCTCCACTTT

j_gene: TRBJ2-1
v_gene: TRBV21-1
d_gene: .
abundance: .
CDR3aa: CATAGYNEQFF
CDR3nt: TGTGCCACAGCGGGATACAATGAGCAGTTCTTC

j_gene: TRBJ2-7
v_gene: TRBV5-1
d_gene: .
abundance: .
CDR3aa: CASSLELSYEQYF
CDR3nt: TGCGCCAGCAGCTTGGAACTTTCCTACGAGCAGTACTTC

j_gene: TRBJ2-3
v_gene: TRBV5-1
d_gene: .
abundance: .
CDR3aa: CASSLGPGGNTQYF
CDR3nt: TGCGCCAGCAGCTTGGGCCCCGGAGGGAATACGCAGTATTTT

j_gene: TRBJ2-1
v_gene: TRBV4-2
d_gene: TRBD2
abundance: .
CDR3aa: CASSQEKDSGGARGNEQFF
CDR3nt: TGTGCCAGCAGCCAAGAAAAGGATAGCGGGGGGGCCAGGGGGAATGAGCAGTTCTTC

j_gene: TRBJ2-1
v_gene: TRBV29-1
d_gene: .
abundance: .
CDR3aa: CSVDGLATSYNEQFF
CDR3nt: TGCAGCGTTGATGGGCTAGCGACTTCCTACAATGAGCAGTTCTTC

j_gene: TRBJ2-5
v_gene: TRBV2
d_gene: TRBD2
abundance: .
CDR3aa: CASSPGLADQETQYF
CDR3nt: TGTGCCAGCAGTCCAGGACTAGCGGACCAAGAGACCCAGTACTTC

j_gene: TRBJ1-2
v_gene: TRBV6-1
d_gene: TRBD1
abundance: .
CDR3aa: CASSGGVTGINYGYTF
CDR3nt: TGTGCCAGCAGTGGGGGGGTGACAGGGATCAACTATGGCTACACCTTC

j_gene: TRBJ1-1
v_gene: TRBV11-2
d_gene: .
abundance: .
CDR3aa: CASSLVAAAGTEAFF
CDR3nt: TGTGCCAGCAGCTTAGTCGCGGCGGCGGGCACTGAAGCTTTCTTT

j_gene: TRBJ2-1
v_gene: TRBV7-8
d_gene: .
abundance: .
CDR3aa: CASSLGGRAGYNEQFF
CDR3nt: TGTGCCAGCAGCTTAGGGGGCAGGGCAGGGTACAATGAGCAGTTCTTC

j_gene: TRBJ2-3
v_gene: TRBV29-1
d_gene: .
abundance: .
CDR3aa: CSVEDPAREDTQYF
CDR3nt: TGCAGCGTTGAAGATCCTGCTCGGGAGGATACGCAGTATTTT

j_gene: TRBJ1-1
v_gene: TRBV4-3
d_gene: .
abundance: .
CDR3aa: CASSQDQWNTEAFF
CDR3nt: TGCGCCAGCAGCCAAGATCAGTGGAACACTGAAGCTTTCTTT

j_gene: TRBJ1-5
v_gene: TRBV7-9
d_gene: .
abundance: .
CDR3aa: CASSLTGQGSNQPQHF
CDR3nt: TGTGCCAGCAGCTTAACCGGGCAGGGAAGCAATCAGCCCCAGCATTTT

j_gene: TRBJ1-5
v_gene: TRBV6-5
d_gene: .
abundance: .
CDR3aa: CASRIRQYSNQPQHF
CDR3nt: TGTGCCAGCAGAATCAGACAGTATAGCAATCAGCCCCAGCATTTT

j_gene: TRBJ1-2
v_gene: TRBV27
d_gene: .
abundance: .
CDR3aa: CASSLGSGDGYTF
CDR3nt: TGTGCCAGCAGTTTAGGATCAGGTGATGGCTACACCTTC

j_gene: TRBJ2-4
v_gene: TRBV2
d_gene: TRBD1
abundance: .
CDR3aa: CASVMGQAPEAKNIQYF
CDR3nt: TGTGCCAGCGTTATGGGACAGGCTCCCGAGGCCAAAAACATTCAGTACTTC

j_gene: TRBJ1-2
v_gene: TRBV14
d_gene: TRBD1
abundance: .
CDR3aa: CASSPGQAGGVYGYTF
CDR3nt: TGTGCCAGCAGCCCAGGACAGGCTGGAGGGGTCTATGGCTACACCTTC

j_gene: TRBJ2-7
v_gene: TRBV19
d_gene: TRBD1
abundance: .
CDR3aa: CASTPGTGGVIRSYEQYF
CDR3nt: TGTGCCAGTACCCCGGGGACAGGGGGCGTCATTCGCTCCTACGAGCAGTACTTC

j_gene: TRBJ2-3
v_gene: TRBV6-5
d_gene: TRBD2
abundance: few
CDR3aa: CASSHPERGSQTQYF
CDR3nt: TGTGCCAGCAGTCACCCCGAGCGGGGGAGTCAAACGCAGTATTTT

j_gene: TRBJ1-1
v_gene: TRBV7-3
d_gene: .
abundance: many
CDR3aa: CASSPHRDTEAFF
CDR3nt: TGTGCCAGCAGCCCCCACAGGGACACTGAAGCTTTCTTT

j_gene: TRBJ1-3
v_gene: TRBV19
d_gene: .
abundance: .
CDR3aa: CASSPDGWEAGNTIYF
CDR3nt: TGTGCCAGTAGTCCGGACGGATGGGAGGCAGGAAACACCATATATTTT

j_gene: TRBJ1-1
v_gene: TRBV5-1
d_gene: TRBD1
abundance: .
CDR3aa: CASSLEGTGLGEAFF
CDR3nt: TGCGCCAGCAGCTTGGAGGGGACAGGGTTAGGTGAAGCTTTCTTT

j_gene: TRBJ1-2
v_gene: TRBV5-1
d_gene: .
abundance: .
CDR3aa: CASSQTNSGGYTF
CDR3nt: TGCGCCAGCAGCCAAACAAATTCGGGTGGCTACACCTTC

j_gene: TRBJ1-5
v_gene: TRBV7-2
d_gene: TRBD1
abundance: .
CDR3aa: CASSLGGDRRNQPQHF
CDR3nt: TGTGCCAGCAGCTTAGGCGGGGACAGGCGCAATCAGCCCCAGCATTTT

j_gene: TRBJ1-3
v_gene: TRBV9
d_gene: .
abundance: .
CDR3aa: CASSVDFSGNTIYF
CDR3nt: TGTGCCAGCAGCGTAGACTTCTCTGGAAACACCATATATTTT